This T cell receptor (beta chain) originates from a study of shared clonotypes between healthy human individuals. Broader study findings: In this cohort, only blood was sampled, and tissue repertoires likely differ.

With regard to this clone: As yet, its antigen is unknown.

The protocol was immunoSEQ multiplex PCR, while the TCRdb copy is restricted to in-frame clones and leaves out a portion. Of roughly 680,000 clones in the sample, 72% were seen once. CDR1 MGHRA and CDR2 YSYEKL come from the germline V gene. The CDR3 is made up of 16 amino acids. The germline V and J ends were trimmed by 6 bases and 7 bases, with 25 bases remaining between them. The TCR was taken from a woman aged 30 to 39 in good health. The genes are TRBV4-1 and TRBJ2-7; D is uncertain. The specimen was memory CD4+ T cells sorted from blood. Stated subset: CD45RA-negative fraction. The DNA for the CDR3 is TGCGCCAGCAGTAAAGAAACACCTCCGCTGGATCGGGAGCAGTACTTC. Its protein is CASSKETPPLDREQYF.